One and the same sample provided the 24 T cell receptor beta chains below, sequenced in a study of cytomegalovirus exposure and HLA in healthy donors. It was with 60 Vbeta and 13 Jbeta primers that the PCR ran. TCRdb's table, derived via immunoSEQ multiplex PCR, lists solely in-frame clones and lacks some. The table includes about 160,000 clones, roughly four fifths detected once. The source material was PBMCs. The receptors derive from a man aged 45-60 years in good health and CMV-seropositive.

V usage is TRBV13 and J usage is TRBJ1-2; D gene uncertain. Germline assignment: CDR1 PRHDT and CDR2 FYEKMQ (reference sequence). V lost 3 bases and J 6 bases, leaving 14 bases between the germline ends. This CDR3 has 14 residues. CDR3 sequence (DNA): TGTGCCAGCAGCTTCCCTCTGGGGAGGGATGGCTACACCTTC. Amino acids: CASSFPLGRDGYTF.

The CDR3 spells CASSGTSGISYEQYF. Written as DNA, the CDR3 is TGTGCCAGCAGCGGGACTAGCGGAATTTCCTACGAGCAGTACTTC. The rearrangement links TRBV9 to TRBJ2-7; 10 bases align to TRBD2. The CDR3 has 15 residues. V lost 3 bases, J lost 1 base, and 4 bases stayed unmatched. Germline V gene sequence: CDR1 SGDLS, CDR2 YYNGEE.

Regarding this clone: The junction differs from germline at one of its ends, possibly a read error. Other DNA sequences within the sample encode an identical CDR3. CDR3: CASSLTDYGYTF. CDR3 sequence (DNA): TGTGCCAGCAGTTTAACCGACTACGGCTACACCTTC. V gene TRBV28 combines with J gene TRBJ1-2, with unresolved D. This CDR3 region has 12 residues. Germline CDR1 reads MDHEN; CDR2 reads SYDVKM.

V is TRBV6-1 and J is TRBJ2-7; 12 bases match TRBD1. This CDR3 contains 15 residues. CDR1 and CDR2 from the germline V gene are MNHNS and SASEGT. V shed 6 bases and J 5 bases; nucleotides not matched to a gene: 8. CDR3 loop: CASSAGTGGFNEQYF. In DNA form, the CDR3 reads TGTGCCAGCAGCGCCGGGACAGGGGGCTTCAACGAGCAGTACTTC.

The V call is TRBV27, the J call TRBJ1-3, with D unclear. V lost 4 bases, J lost 0 bases, and 10 bases lay in between. The CDR3 is 15 residues long. In germline, CDR1 is MNHEY, CDR2 SMNVEV (reference sequence). This CDR3 reads CASSSAGYSGNTIYF. The CDR3 region has the DNA TGTGCCAGCAGTTCGGCGGGGTACTCTGGAAACACCATATATTTT.

The J gene is TRBJ2-3, the V gene TRBV5-1; 9 bases are shared with TRBD1. This CDR3 is 14 amino acids long. Losses at the gene ends were 4 bases for V and 3 bases for J; bases not matched to a gene: 3. Germline CDR1 is SGHRS and CDR2 is YFSETQ. The CDR3 nucleotides are TGCGCCAGCAGCGAAGGACAGGGGACAGATACGCAGTATTTT. It translates to CASSEGQGTDTQYF.

V usage is TRBV5-1 and J usage is TRBJ2-2, with a tentative D call TRBD1 (5 bases). Germline values: CDR1 SGHRS, CDR2 YFSETQ. This CDR3 is 17 amino acids long. Trimming cost V 0 bases and J 5 bases, with 17 bases left between them. The CDR3 here is CASSLEVRAVTTGELFF. Written as DNA, the CDR3 is TGCGCCAGCAGCTTGGAAGTCAGGGCGGTTACAACCGGGGAGCTGTTTTTT.

This chain uses TRBV10-2 with TRBJ2-3; 7 bases are a match to TRBD2. The J segment lost 5 bases and the V segment lost 6 bases, leaving 8 bases of the junction unmatched. The V gene's germline CDR1 is WSHSY and CDR2 SAAADI. This CDR3 is built from 14 residues. The CDR3 nucleotides read TGCGCCAGCAGACCTTCGGGGGGAGGAGATACGCAGTATTTT. Encoded protein: CASRPSGGGDTQYF.

The chain uses TRBV28 and TRBJ2-7; 9 nucleotides match TRBD1. The germline CDR1 and CDR2 sequences are MDHEN and SYDVKM. This CDR3 spans 14 amino acids. The V gene end was trimmed by 10 bases and the J gene end by 4 bases; junction bases not matched to a gene: 11. The CDR3 region is CATLATGGAYEQYF. CDR3 coding DNA: TGTGCCACCCTAGCAACAGGGGGCGCGTACGAGCAGTACTTC.

This clone showed up just a few times. The identical CDR3 is also encoded by other nucleotide sequences in the sample. V and J are TRBV4-3 and TRBJ2-1, with 7 bases matching TRBD2. The V gene end was trimmed by 0 bases and the J gene end by 2 bases; junction bases not matched to a gene: 4. The CDR3 is 16 residues long. Germline V CDR1 and CDR2: LGHNA, YSLEER. The DNA for the CDR3 is TGCGCCAGCAGCCAAGATGGGGGGGGGACCTACAATGAGCAGTTCTTC. Its protein product is CASSQDGGGTYNEQFF.

The chain links TRBV19 to TRBJ1-1, with a weak D call TRBD1 (5 bases). Per germline, CDR1 LNHDA and CDR2 SQIVND (reference sequence). With 10 bases removed from V and 5 bases from J, the gap between germline ends came to 14 bases. The CDR3 runs 12 residues. The CDR3 loop reads CATATGGTEAFF. The CDR3 DNA sequence: TGTGCCACCGCCACTGGGGGGACTGAAGCTTTCTTT.

The chain has TRBV2 and TRBJ2-7, with unresolved D. Trimming took off 5 bases at V and 0 bases at J, with 5 bases between the two ends. The CDR3 runs to 12 residues. CDR1 and CDR2 from the germline V gene are SNHLY and FYNNEI. Here the CDR3 reads CASSLSSYEQYF. The CDR3 nucleotides read TGTGCCAGCAGTTTGAGCTCCTACGAGCAGTACTTC.

The gene calls are TRBV19 and TRBJ2-5; the match to TRBD2 covers 7 bases. The J call may not be correct, given that the DNA end is closer to TRBJ2-7. CDR1 and CDR2 (germline): LNHDA, SQIVND (reference sequence). The length of the CDR3 is 15 residues. CDR3: CASSYGRTLGYEQYF. The CDR3 nucleotides are TGTGCCAGTAGTTACGGGAGGACCCTAGGTTACGAGCAGTACTTC.

The rearrangement uses TRBV6-5 and TRBJ2-7; D possibly corresponds to TRBD1 (6 bases). V was clipped by 11 bases and J by 6 bases, with 17 bases between them. Germline V gives CDR1 MNHEY, CDR2 SVGAGI. The CDR3 spans 12 residues. CDR3 protein: CAAQSRGREQYF. CDR3 nucleotide sequence: TGTGCCGCCCAATCCAGGGGACGCGAGCAGTACTTC.

CDR3 DNA sequence: TGCAGTGCTGGAGGGGCGCAGCAGTACTTC. Amino acid sequence: CSAGGAQQYF. The chain combines TRBV20-1 with TRBJ2-7; D perhaps matches TRBD2 (6 bases). V lost 5 bases and J 8 bases, leaving 10 bases between the germline ends. Germline V lookup: CDR1 DFQATT, CDR2 SNEGSKA (reference sequence). The CDR3 runs 10 residues.

The chain recombines TRBV28 with TRBJ2-3; 9 bases are a match to TRBD1. Germline V CDR1 and CDR2: MDHEN, SYDVKM. V lost 5 bases to trimming and J lost 1 base; unmatched junction nucleotides: 4. The CDR3 is made up of 15 amino acids. The CDR3 here is CASSGRTGGTDTQYF. In nucleotides, the CDR3 is TGTGCCAGCAGTGGACGGACAGGGGGCACAGATACGCAGTATTTT.

This chain joins TRBV19 and TRBJ1-2; 7 bases map to TRBD1. There are 17 residues in the CDR3. V dropped 4 bases and J dropped 4; count of bases not matched to a gene: 15. Germline V gene sequence: CDR1 LNHDA, CDR2 SQIVND (reference sequence). CDR3 protein: CASSRSTDRARAYGYTF. The CDR3 DNA reads TGTGCCAGTAGTAGGAGTACCGACAGGGCGAGAGCCTATGGCTACACCTTC.

The chain has TRBV23-1 and TRBJ1-2; 10 bases line up with TRBD1. TRBV23-1 is identified as an open reading frame with a role that is uncertain. V lost 2 bases, J lost 8 bases, and 8 bases stayed unmatched. The CDR3 length is 15 residues. The CDR3 DNA sequence: TGCGCCAGCAGTCAACCAGGGACAGGGGATAGAGGCTACACCTTC. It encodes CASSQPGTGDRGYTF.

The count of this clone is one. The chain links TRBV5-1 to TRBJ2-1, with 7 bases identical to TRBD2. Per the germline V gene, CDR1 is SGHRS and CDR2 is YFSETQ. The CDR3 totals 15 residues. J gave up 0 bases and V 7 bases, and 7 bases lay outside the gene matches. CDR3 region: CASGVAGDSYNEQFF. As DNA, the CDR3 is TGCGCCAGCGGGGTAGCGGGTGACTCCTACAATGAGCAGTTCTTC.

The rearrangement links TRBV19 to TRBJ2-7; 9 bases fit TRBD1. J was trimmed by 3 bases and V by 7 bases; bases with no gene match: 10. Germline V gene sequence: CDR1 LNHDA, CDR2 SQIVND (reference sequence). This CDR3 is 15 amino acids long. The CDR3 bases are TGTGCCAGTAACGACCCCGGGACAGGGAACTACGAGCAGTACTTC. Encoded protein: CASNDPGTGNYEQYF. The entire variable domain, with the rest obtained from reference TRBV19 and TRBJ2-7, is as follows: DGGITQSPKYLFRKEGQNVTLSCEQNLNHDAMYWYRQDPGQGLRLIYYSQIVNDFQKGDIAEGYSVSREKKESFPLTVTSAQKNPTAFYLCASNDPGTGNYEQYFGPGTRLTVT.

The V and J genes are TRBV14 and TRBJ2-7; D may be TRBD1 (6 bases). V lost 5 bases and J 5 bases, leaving 10 bases between the germline ends. Germline-derived CDR1 and CDR2 are SGHDN and FVKESK. This CDR3 is 12 amino acids long. CDR3 protein: CASSGTGHEQYF. CDR3 in DNA: TGTGCCAGCAGCGGCACAGGGCACGAGCAGTACTTC.

This chain joins TRBV4-1 and TRBJ1-4; D is ambiguous. The ends were cut back, 1 base at V and 10 bases at J, with 16 bases in the middle. This CDR3 has 15 amino acids. Germline values: CDR1 MGHRA, CDR2 YSYEKL. CDR3 residues: CASSQVSPVSRKLFF. In DNA, the CDR3 is TGCGCCAGCAGCCAAGTTAGTCCGGTCTCGCGAAAACTGTTTTTT.

This clone was detected once. V is TRBV6-5 and J is TRBJ1-3, with D hard to call. The CDR3 sequence is 15 residues long. The V and J ends lost 6 bases and 7 bases respectively, with 19 bases between them. Germline V gene sequence: CDR1 MNHEY, CDR2 SVGAGI. CDR3 residues: CASSVNSFVGNTIYF. CDR3 bases: TGTGCCAGCAGCGTAAACTCCTTTGTCGGTAACACCATATATTTT.

The chain joins TRBV15 to TRBJ2-3, with D uncertain. Germline lookup yields CDR1 LNHNV and CDR2 YYDKDF (reference sequence). The length of the CDR3 is 15 residues. Trimming stripped 0 bases from V and 1 base from J, with 8 bases between. The DNA for the CDR3 is TGTGCCACCAGCAGAGATCAGGCCCGCACAGATACGCAGTATTTT. Its translation is CATSRDQARTDTQYF.